Listed here are 29 T cell receptor beta chains from one sample, sequenced in a study of CD8 T cells in Susac syndrome. After extraction with the RNeasy kit, about 0.45 to 1 ug of the RNA was reverse transcribed using random hexamers. TCRdb re-analysed the immunoSEQ multiplex PCR reads in MiXCR, keeping a single row per CDR3 protein. The repertoire holds 50,000 to 55,000 distinct CDR3 sequences, around 95% seen once, with less than 0.8% in the top ten. The specimen was CD8+ T cells from PBMCs. The origin of the receptors is a human donor with Susac syndrome.

This chain uses TRBV5-6 with TRBJ2-7; tentatively, D is TRBD2 (6 bases). The CDR3 length is 14 residues. V lost 4 bases, J lost 3 bases, and 14 bases lay in between. From germline, CDR1 is SGHDT and CDR2 YYEEEE. CDR3 nucleotide sequence: TGTGCCAGCAGCCCCGCGCGGGGCAGCTACGAGCAGTACTTC. Its protein product is CASSPARGSYEQYF.

The chain combines TRBV20-1 with TRBJ1-5, with D tentatively TRBD1 (5 bases). V was pared by 6 bases and J by 2 bases, with 17 bases between. Germline values: CDR1 DFQATT, CDR2 SNEGSKA (reference sequence). This CDR3 contains 15 residues. DNA of the CDR3: TGCAGTGCATCGCCGCTCAGGGTGGGCAATCAGCCCCAGCATTTT. It is translated as CSASPLRVGNQPQHF.

V gene TRBV12-3 or TRBV12-4 combines with J gene TRBJ2-1; unclear D gene. CDR3 length equals 11 residues. The germline V and J ends were trimmed by 2 bases and 7 bases, with 3 bases remaining between them. The CDR3: CASSLRNEQFF. CDR3 coding DNA: TGTGCCAGCAGTTTAAGGAATGAGCAGTTCTTC.

Here the CDR3 DNA reads TGTGCCAGCAGCCAAGTTCAGAACACTGAAGCTTTCTTT. Translated: CASSQVQNTEAFF. The chain couples TRBV14 to TRBJ1-1; D call uncertain. Germline CDR1 and CDR2: SGHDN and FVKESK. The V end was cut by 1 base, the J end by 1 base, with 4 bases between. CDR3 length: 13 amino acids.

This rearrangement joins TRBV2 to TRBJ2-7; D may match TRBD1 or TRBD2 (5 bases each). V shed 4 bases and J shed 4 bases, with 20 bases lying between them. The CDR3 sequence is 16 residues long. Germline V CDR1 and CDR2: SNHLY, FYNNEI. CDR3 sequence: CASSVLFGAGVYEQYF. The CDR3 region has the DNA TGTGCCAGCAGTGTCCTATTCGGGGCTGGGGTTTACGAGCAGTACTTC.

This clonotype was counted once. CDR3 protein: CASSVVSETSGGTDDTQYF. The CDR3, as DNA: TGTGCCAGCAGCGTAGTCTCCGAGACTAGCGGGGGGACTGATGATACGCAGTATTTT. The chain combines TRBV9 with TRBJ2-3, with 13 bases matching TRBD2. The junction had 13 bases not matched to a gene; V was cut back by 0 bases and J by 6 bases. The CDR3 has 19 residues. Germline loops: CDR1 SGDLS, CDR2 YYNGEE.

CDR3 sequence: CASSPRREETQYF. CDR3 coding DNA: TGTGCCAGCTCACCACGACGTGAAGAGACCCAGTACTTC. This sequence joins TRBV18 and TRBJ2-5; D call uncertain. V lost 1 base, J lost 3 bases, and 6 bases lay in between. Germline V gives CDR1 KGHSH, CDR2 LQKENI. The CDR3 spans 13 residues.

This sequence joins TRBV20-1 and TRBJ2-7; 7 positions agree with TRBD1. The CDR3 loop spans 14 amino acids. Germline-derived CDR1 and CDR2 are DFQATT and SNEGSKA (reference sequence). V shed 0 bases and J 1 base; nucleotides not matched to a gene: 3. CDR3 in DNA: TGCAGTGCTAGAGAGGGGACAGCATCCTACGAGCAGTACTTC. Translated: CSAREGTASYEQYF.

CDR3 DNA: TGTGCCAGCAGCTTAGAGACAGGGGGGAATGAGCAGTTCTTC. Translating it yields CASSLETGGNEQFF. The J gene is TRBJ2-1, the V gene TRBV7-9; 9 nucleotides agree with TRBD1. V trimming: 1 base; J trimming: 7 bases; junction bases outside the gene matches: 2. The germline V gene encodes CDR1 SEHNR and CDR2 FQNEAQ (reference sequence). This CDR3 has 14 residues. Drawing the rest from reference TRBV7-9 and TRBJ2-1, the complete variable domain is DTGVSQNPRHKITKRGQNVTFRCDPISEHNRLYWYRQTLGQGPEFLTYFQNEAQLEKSRLLSDRFSAERPKGSFSTLEIQRTEQGDSAMYLCASSLETGGNEQFFGPGTRLTVL.

This clonotype was observed a single time. The CDR3 loop is CSATETGANYGYTF. Written as DNA, the CDR3 is TGCAGTGCTACAGAGACAGGGGCTAACTATGGCTACACCTTC. The rearrangement links TRBV20-1 to TRBJ1-2, with TRBD1 identical over 8 bases. CDR1 and CDR2 (germline): DFQATT, SNEGSKA (reference sequence). The ends lost 4 bases at V and 0 bases at J; junction bases unmatched: 4. The CDR3 totals 14 residues.

The chain employs TRBV6-5 and TRBJ1-2; D gene ambiguous. Per the germline V gene, CDR1 is MNHEY and CDR2 is SVGAGI. The CDR3 is 14 residues long. Trimming stripped 0 bases from V and 7 bases from J, with 12 bases between. As DNA, the CDR3 is TGTGCCAGCAGTTACTCCGGGCTAAGAGCTGGCTACACCTTC. It yields the protein CASSYSGLRAGYTF.

CDR3: CASSFVVSPLETQYF. CDR3 bases: TGTGCCAGCAGTTTTGTTGTCTCGCCCCTGGAGACCCAGTACTTC. This rearrangement joins TRBV12-3 or TRBV12-4 to TRBJ2-5; no clear D gene. V dropped 3 bases and J dropped 5 bases, with 16 bases sitting between them. The CDR3 runs to 15 residues.

This chain links TRBV9 with TRBJ1-5; 8 bases align to TRBD1. CDR1 and CDR2 from the germline V gene are SGDLS and YYNGEE. V was clipped by 3 bases and J by 1 base; unmatched bases: 0. The CDR3 length is 14 residues. DNA for the CDR3: TGTGCCAGCAGCGGACAGGGGAGCAATCAGCCCCAGCATTTT. Amino acid sequence: CASSGQGSNQPQHF.

The J gene is TRBJ1-1, the V gene TRBV5-4; D gene ambiguous. Looked up from germline, CDR1 is SGHNT and CDR2 is YYREEE (reference sequence). Trimming took 1 base from V and 8 from J, leaving 12 bases between them. CDR3 length: 13 amino acids. The CDR3 DNA sequence: TGTGCCAGCAGCTTGTCCGAAGCCCCCGAAGCTTTCTTT. Translation gives CASSLSEAPEAFF. The entire variable domain, with the rest obtained from reference TRBV5-4 and TRBJ1-1, is as follows: ETGVTQSPTHLIKTRGQQVTLRCSSQSGHNTVSWYQQALGQGPQFIFQYYREEENGRGNFPPRFSGLQFPNYSSELNVNALELDDSALYLCASSLSEAPEAFFGQGTRLTVV.

The chain carries TRBV20-1 and TRBJ2-3, with no clear D. The CDR3 length is 17 residues. Deletions cut 3 bases from V and 0 bases from J, with 19 bases between. Germline CDR1 DFQATT, CDR2 SNEGSKA (reference sequence). CDR3 amino acids: CSASNPRRALSTDTQYF. The CDR3 nucleotides read TGCAGTGCTAGCAATCCCCGGCGAGCTCTTAGCACAGATACGCAGTATTTT.

This clonotype was observed a handful of times. This chain uses TRBV15 with TRBJ2-7; TRBD2 agrees at 9 bases. The CDR3 has 14 residues. V lost 1 base to trimming and J lost 8 bases; unmatched junction nucleotides: 6. Per the germline V gene, CDR1 is LNHNV and CDR2 is YYDKDF (reference sequence). The CDR3 DNA reads as TGTGCCACCAGCAGAGGACTAGCGGAGTCGAAGCAGTACTTC. As protein: CATSRGLAESKQYF.

The V call is TRBV9, the J call TRBJ1-1; D unresolved. V lost 4 bases and J 5 bases, leaving 6 bases between the germline ends. The length of the CDR3 is 11 residues. The germline V gene has CDR1 SGDLS and CDR2 YYNGEE. In DNA, the CDR3 is TGTGCCAGCAGCCCCTTGACTGAAGCTTTCTTT. Translated: CASSPLTEAFF.

The rearrangement joins TRBV6-2 or TRBV6-3 to TRBJ2-1; possibly TRBD2 for D (6 bases). Germline V gene data show CDR1 as MNHEY and CDR2 as SVGEGT. The CDR3 loop spans 15 amino acids. Trimming removed 2 bases from V and 4 bases from J, with 12 bases in between. CDR3 residues: CASSYGLAPYNEQFF. CDR3 coding DNA: TGTGCCAGCAGTTACGGCCTAGCGCCATACAATGAGCAGTTCTTC.

The V and J genes are TRBV20-1 and TRBJ2-7; 12 nucleotides agree with TRBD1. Germline V CDR1 and CDR2: DFQATT, SNEGSKA (reference sequence). The J segment lost 3 bases and the V segment lost 1 base, leaving 1 base of the junction unmatched. The CDR3 extends over 14 amino acids. CDR3 coding DNA: TGCAGTGCTAGAGGGGACAGGGGGCTCTACGAGCAGTACTTC. The encoded protein is CSARGDRGLYEQYF.

The V call is TRBV6-2 or TRBV6-3, the J call TRBJ2-5, with 7 bases aligning to TRBD2. The V gene's germline CDR1 is MNHEY and CDR2 SVGEGT. This CDR3 spans 15 amino acids. V trimming: 4 bases; J trimming: 1 base; junction bases outside the gene matches: 6. CDR3 nucleotide sequence: TGTGCCAGCAGTTCACCTCCTAGCGGCCAAGAGACCCAGTACTTC. It translates to CASSSPPSGQETQYF.

The chain combines TRBV3-1 with TRBJ1-6, with TRBD1 matching over 7 bases. The J segment lost 7 bases and the V segment lost 0 bases, leaving 6 bases of the junction unmatched. This CDR3 region has 16 residues. Per germline, CDR1 LGHDT and CDR2 YNNKEL (reference sequence). The CDR3 here is CASSQDQAGGNSPLHF. The CDR3 DNA reads as TGTGCCAGCAGCCAAGATCAAGCAGGGGGGAATTCACCCCTCCACTTT.

Here the CDR3 DNA reads TGCGCCAGCAGCGCCCGAAGATACAATGAGCAGTTCTTC. It codes for CASSARRYNEQFF. The J gene is TRBJ2-1, the V gene TRBV5-1; D unresolved. V lost 4 bases and J 4 bases, leaving 9 bases between the germline ends. CDR3 length equals 13 residues. Germline V gene data show CDR1 as SGHRS and CDR2 as YFSETQ.

This chain joins TRBV28 and TRBJ1-2, with 7 bases fitting TRBD1. The CDR3 length is 14 residues. J lost 4 bases, V lost 4 bases, and 6 bases had no gene match. Germline V gives CDR1 MDHEN, CDR2 SYDVKM. CDR3 nucleotides: TGTGCCAGCAGTTCGGGACAGTTGCTCTATGGCTACACCTTC. Residues: CASSSGQLLYGYTF.

The chain is built from TRBV18 and TRBJ2-1; D gene unclear. V shed 0 bases and J shed 4 bases, with 7 bases lying between them. The germline CDR1 and CDR2 sequences are KGHSH and LQKENI. CDR3 length: 14 residues. The CDR3 DNA reads TGTGCCAGCTCACCACCGATGGCGTACAATGAGCAGTTCTTC. Translation gives CASSPPMAYNEQFF.

The count of this clonotype is one. The chain employs TRBV12-3 or TRBV12-4 and TRBJ2-2; 10 positions match TRBD1. The CDR3 has 14 amino acids. V dropped 7 bases and J dropped 5; count of bases not matched to a gene: 4. CDR3 in amino acids: CASTRDRGTGELFF. In DNA form, the CDR3 reads TGTGCCAGCACCAGGGACAGGGGTACCGGGGAGCTGTTTTTT.

This clonotype was counted a single time. This chain uses TRBV3-1 with TRBJ2-3, with D perhaps TRBD2 (5 bases). In germline, CDR1 is LGHDT, CDR2 YNNKEL (reference sequence). The CDR3 runs to 14 residues. Trimming shortened V by 4 bases and J by 3 bases, and 11 bases separated the two germline ends. The CDR3, as DNA: TGTGCCAGCAGCCCCGCGGGCGGGACAGATACGCAGTATTTT. Translation: CASSPAGGTDTQYF.

In its sample, this clonotype was seen once. V is TRBV12-3 or TRBV12-4 and J is TRBJ2-7; unclear D gene. Trimming shortened V by 6 bases and J by 1 base, and 7 bases separated the two germline ends. CDR3 length: 12 residues. CDR3 sequence (DNA): TGTGCCAGCAGGGCCGGATCCTACGAGCAGTACTTC. This encodes CASRAGSYEQYF.

V and J are TRBV29-1 and TRBJ2-2, with 8 nucleotides matching TRBD2. The CDR3 loop spans 15 amino acids. The junction had 7 bases not matched to a gene; V was cut back by 7 bases and J by 0 bases. The V gene's germline CDR1 is SQVTM and CDR2 ANQGSEA. The CDR3 reads CSAAGGPANTGELFF. CDR3 bases: TGCAGCGCCGCGGGGGGACCCGCGAACACCGGGGAGCTGTTTTTT.

The count of this clonotype is one. The chain is built from TRBV5-1 and TRBJ2-5; 12 bases are shared with TRBD2. Unmatched junction bases numbered 9, after V lost 0 bases and J lost 9 bases. CDR1 and CDR2 (germline): SGHRS, YFSETQ. The CDR3 extends over 16 amino acids. For the CDR3, the DNA is TGCGCCAGCAGCTTGGCTAGCGGGGGGGCCGCACGTCCCCAGTACTTC. Protein product: CASSLASGGAARPQYF.